These T cell receptor beta chains were read from a single sample in a study of T cells in Graves' hyperthyroidism and ophthalmopathy. TCRdb independently ran MiXCR on the multiplex PCR reads; one entry per CDR3 protein. The sample has 660,000 or so distinct CDR3 sequences; around 21% are singletons. Material for sequencing was blood. The receptors originated from a man in his thirties or forties with Graves' ophthalmopathy. The CDR3 runs from the conserved cysteine through the conserved F or W. A D gene is named only where the DNA matches it firmly. Some rows have no size entry. The others give once, few or many, or a class for an expanded clone.

CDR3nt | CDR3aa | j_gene | d_gene | v_gene | abundance
TGTGCCAGCAGTGACCGCAGTACATATGGCTACACCTTC | CASSDRSTYGYTF | TRBJ1-2 | - | TRBV2 | many
TGTGCCAGCTCACTGCGGGAACAGGGGGAAGGCTACACCTTC | CASSLREQGEGYTF | TRBJ1-2 | TRBD1 | TRBV18 | many
TGTGCCAGCAACTCCCAGTCCTACGGGGAATCCTATGGCTACACCTTC | CASNSQSYGESYGYTF | TRBJ1-2 | - | TRBV28 | few
TGTGCCAGCAGTTTATATCCCACAGATACGCAGTATTTT | CASSLYPTDTQYF | TRBJ2-3 | - | TRBV27 | few
TGTGCCAGCAGTTTATTAGCGGGGTCAGGGGAGACCCAGTACTTC | CASSLLAGSGETQYF | TRBJ2-5 | TRBD2 | TRBV28 | many
TGTGCCAGCAGCGTAGACGGGACAGCGAATCAGCCCCAGCATTTT | CASSVDGTANQPQHF | TRBJ1-5 | TRBD1 | TRBV9 | few
TGTGCCAGCAGGACCCGGGCCCAGTTTCCAGATACGCAGTATTTT | CASRTRAQFPDTQYF | TRBJ2-3 | - | TRBV12-3/TRBV12-4 | many
TGCGCCAGCAACTCAAAGGGAGCCACCGGGGAGCTGTTTTTT | CASNSKGATGELFF | TRBJ2-2 | - | TRBV5-1 | -
TGTGCCAGCAGCCCCCCTGGGGTGAGAGAAGCTTTCTTT | CASSPPGVREAFF | TRBJ1-1 | - | TRBV6-1 | few
TGTGCCAGCAGCCACCGGGCGGGAGGGGTTAGGGAGCAGTTCTTC | CASSHRAGGVREQFF | TRBJ2-1 | TRBD2 | TRBV3-1 | -
TGTGCCAGCTGCGCGGTCGAGAACACCGGGGAGCTGTTTTTT | CASCAVENTGELFF | TRBJ2-2 | - | TRBV5-4 | few
TGTGCCAGCAGTGTGGAGGGGTACGGGGGGACCCAGTACTTC | CASSVEGYGGTQYF | TRBJ2-5 | - | TRBV6-1 | many
TGTGCCAGCAGCTTAGGGGCCTCGACAGGGGGTGGCTACACCTTC | CASSLGASTGGGYTF | TRBJ1-2 | TRBD1 | TRBV7-2 | few
TGTGCCACCGGGGCCTCTCCCTACGAGCAGTACTTC | CATGASPYEQYF | TRBJ2-7 | - | TRBV10-3 | few
TGTGCCAGCAGCTCCTCCCCTAGCCCTAGGAATGAGCAGTTCTTC | CASSSSPSPRNEQFF | TRBJ2-1 | - | TRBV5-8 | many
TGTGCCAGCAGAGGAGAACCCTCCTACGAGCAGTACTTC | CASRGEPSYEQYF | TRBJ2-7 | - | TRBV27 | few
TGTGCCAGCAGGCTGACAGGGACGGATGAGCAGTTCTTC | CASRLTGTDEQFF | TRBJ2-1 | TRBD1 | TRBV6-1 | -
TGTGCCAGCAGTCAACAGGGGGCAAATGAGCAGTTCTTC | CASSQQGANEQFF | TRBJ2-1 | TRBD1 | TRBV27 | few
TGTGCCTGTCAACTAGCGGGAGCCGGGGAGCTGTTTTTT | CACQLAGAGELFF | TRBJ2-2 | TRBD2 | TRBV30 | few
TGTGCCAGCAGCTGGCCGGGACAGGGGTCCGATACGCAGTATTTT | CASSWPGQGSDTQYF | TRBJ2-3 | TRBD1 | TRBV5-4 | -
TGCAGTGCTAGAGATTGGGGGAACGGGGAGCTGTTTTTT | CSARDWGNGELFF | TRBJ2-2 | - | TRBV20-1 | -
TGTGCCAGCAGTTTCAACGGGCGGGGGCGAGATACCTTC | CASSFNGRGRDTF | TRBJ1-2 | - | TRBV12-3/TRBV12-4 | many
TGTGCCACCAGCACCGGGACTAGTATCCACGAGCAGTACTTC | CATSTGTSIHEQYF | TRBJ2-7 | TRBD2 | TRBV15 | -
TGTGCCAGCAGTTACAGTCAGACTAACACCGGGGAGCTGTTTTTT | CASSYSQTNTGELFF | TRBJ2-2 | - | TRBV28 | -
TGCGCCAGCAGCTACCGGGACAGGCCCTACGAGCAGTACTTC | CASSYRDRPYEQYF | TRBJ2-7 | TRBD1 | TRBV5-1 | many
TGTGCCAGCTCACCAGCAGGCCACGAGCAGTACTTC | CASSPAGHEQYF | TRBJ2-7 | - | TRBV18 | few
TGCAGTGCTAGGACTAGCGGGAGAACGGATACGCAGTATTTT | CSARTSGRTDTQYF | TRBJ2-3 | TRBD2 | TRBV20-1 | many
TGTGCCAGCAGCTTAGTAGCGGAGAATTCCTACGAGCAGTACTTC | CASSLVAENSYEQYF | TRBJ2-7 | - | TRBV7-2 | few
TGTGCCAGCAGTGAATTCTCCTTTTATGGCTACACCTTC | CASSEFSFYGYTF | TRBJ1-2 | - | TRBV25-1 | -
TGTGCCAGCAGTTTAACGCAGGGTGGAAACACCATATATTTT | CASSLTQGGNTIYF | TRBJ1-3 | - | TRBV28 | few
TGTGCTAGTGGTTTGGCCCATACCAATGGCTACACCTTC | CASGLAHTNGYTF | TRBJ1-2 | - | TRBV12-5 | -
TGTGCCAGCAGTTACTCGAAGGCAGGGATTAGCGGTTACGAGCAGTACTTC | CASSYSKAGISGYEQYF | TRBJ2-7 | - | TRBV6-2/TRBV6-3 | few
TGTGCCAGCAGGCTCGACAGGGCTGAAGCTTTCTTT | CASRLDRAEAFF | TRBJ1-1 | TRBD1 | TRBV7-9 | few
TGTGCCTGGAGTCCAACTAGCGGGCGAGTCCAGTTCTTC | CAWSPTSGRVQFF | TRBJ2-1 | TRBD2 | TRBV30 | few
TGCGCCAGCAGCCGGATAGACATCAGTCGACCTGAAGCTTTCTTT | CASSRIDISRPEAFF | TRBJ1-1 | - | TRBV7-9 | once